This TCR beta chain was captured by sequencing in a study of blood T cell repertoires in COVID-19. Per germline, CDR1 MDHEN and CDR2 SYDVKM. The CDR3 contains 14 residues. Losses at the gene ends were 6 bases for V and 2 bases for J; bases not matched to a gene: 3. Sequencing used immunoSEQ multiplex PCR; TCRdb keeps in-frame clones, though not all of them. The data show around 67,000 clones, about 81% seen once. This receptor was obtained from a human donor in a cohort sampled during active COVID-19. Sample: peripheral blood. The V call is TRBV28, the J call TRBJ2-1; 8 bases align to TRBD1. The DNA of the CDR3 is TGTGCCAGCAGCGTACAGGGGGCCTACAATGAGCAGTTCTTC. Translating gives CASSVQGAYNEQFF.